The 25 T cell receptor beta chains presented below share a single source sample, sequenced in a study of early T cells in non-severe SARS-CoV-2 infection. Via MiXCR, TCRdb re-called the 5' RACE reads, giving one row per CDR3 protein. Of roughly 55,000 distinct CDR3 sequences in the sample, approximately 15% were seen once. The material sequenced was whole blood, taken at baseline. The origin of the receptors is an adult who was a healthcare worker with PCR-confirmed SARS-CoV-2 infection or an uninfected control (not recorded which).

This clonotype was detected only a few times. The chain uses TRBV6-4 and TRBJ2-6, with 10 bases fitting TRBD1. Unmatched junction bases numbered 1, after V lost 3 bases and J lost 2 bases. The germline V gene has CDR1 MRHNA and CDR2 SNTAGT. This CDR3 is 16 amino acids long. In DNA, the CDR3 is TGTGCCAGCAGTGAGACAGGGGGCGCTGGGGCCAACGTCCTGACTTTC. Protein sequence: CASSETGGAGANVLTF.

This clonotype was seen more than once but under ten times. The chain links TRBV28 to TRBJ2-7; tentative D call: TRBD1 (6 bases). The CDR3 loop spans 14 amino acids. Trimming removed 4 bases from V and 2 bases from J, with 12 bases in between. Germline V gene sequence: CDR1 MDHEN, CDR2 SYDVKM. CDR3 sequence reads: CASSYTGSTYEQYF. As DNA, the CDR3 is TGTGCCAGCAGTTATACAGGGTCGACCTACGAGCAGTACTTC.

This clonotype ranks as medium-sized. The CDR3 DNA reads TGTGCCAGCAGTCCTATTACGGGAGCTCAAGAAGCCAAAAACATTCAGTACTTC. It yields the protein CASSPITGAQEAKNIQYF. The chain recombines TRBV27 with TRBJ2-4, with a tentative D call TRBD2 (6 bases). V lost 5 bases to trimming and J lost 0 bases, with 20 bases between them. The germline gives CDR1 MNHEY, CDR2 SMNVEV (reference sequence). There are 18 residues in the CDR3.

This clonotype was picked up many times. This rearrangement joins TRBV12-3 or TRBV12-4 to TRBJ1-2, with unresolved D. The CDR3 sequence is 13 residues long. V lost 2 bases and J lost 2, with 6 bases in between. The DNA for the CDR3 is TGTGCCAGCAGTTTAACGGCGAACTATGGCTACACCTTC. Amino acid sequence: CASSLTANYGYTF.

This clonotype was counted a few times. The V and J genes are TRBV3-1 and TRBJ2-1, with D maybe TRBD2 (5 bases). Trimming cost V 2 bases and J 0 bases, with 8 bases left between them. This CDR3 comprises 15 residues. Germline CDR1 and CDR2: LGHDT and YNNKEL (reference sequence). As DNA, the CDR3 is TGTGCCAGCAGCCAACAAGCGGTCTCCTACAATGAGCAGTTCTTC. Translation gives CASSQQAVSYNEQFF.

The CDR3 reads CASSLDQGLYGYTF. For the CDR3, the DNA is TGTGCCAGCAGTTTAGATCAGGGTCTCTATGGCTACACCTTC. The J gene is TRBJ1-2, the V gene TRBV12-3 or TRBV12-4, with a weak D call TRBD1 (5 bases). The CDR3 consists of 14 residues. V shed 1 base and J shed 4 bases, with 10 bases lying between them.

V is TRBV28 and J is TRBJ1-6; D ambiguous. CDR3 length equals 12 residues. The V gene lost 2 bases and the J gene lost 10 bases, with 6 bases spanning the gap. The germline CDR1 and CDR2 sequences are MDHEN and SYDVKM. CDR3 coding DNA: TGTGCCAGCAGTTTACTGAAGTCACCCCTCCACTTT. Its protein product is CASSLLKSPLHF.

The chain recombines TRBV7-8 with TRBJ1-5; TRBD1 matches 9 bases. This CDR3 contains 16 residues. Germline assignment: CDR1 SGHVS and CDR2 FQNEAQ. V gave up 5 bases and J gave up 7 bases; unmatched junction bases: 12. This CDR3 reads CASSIVTGGSGQPQHF. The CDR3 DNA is TGTGCCAGCAGCATCGTGACAGGGGGATCGGGGCAGCCCCAGCATTTT.

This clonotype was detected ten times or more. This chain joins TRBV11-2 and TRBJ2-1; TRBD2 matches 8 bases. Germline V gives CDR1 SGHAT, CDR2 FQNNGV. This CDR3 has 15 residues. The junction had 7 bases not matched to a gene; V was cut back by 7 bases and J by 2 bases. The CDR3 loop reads CASTPPGGPYNEQFF. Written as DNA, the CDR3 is TGTGCCAGCACGCCCCCGGGGGGGCCCTACAATGAGCAGTTCTTC.

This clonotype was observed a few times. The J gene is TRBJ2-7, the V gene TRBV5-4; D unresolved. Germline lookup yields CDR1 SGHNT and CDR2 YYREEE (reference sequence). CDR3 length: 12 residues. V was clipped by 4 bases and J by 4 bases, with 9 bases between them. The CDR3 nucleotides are TGTGCCAGCAGCCTAGACCAGTACGAGCAGTACTTC. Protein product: CASSLDQYEQYF.

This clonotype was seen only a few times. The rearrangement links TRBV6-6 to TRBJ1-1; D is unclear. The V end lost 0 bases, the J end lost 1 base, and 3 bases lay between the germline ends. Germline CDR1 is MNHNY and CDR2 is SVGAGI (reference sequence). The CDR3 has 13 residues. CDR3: CASSYSSNTEAFF. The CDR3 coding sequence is TGTGCCAGCAGTTACTCGTCGAACACTGAAGCTTTCTTT.

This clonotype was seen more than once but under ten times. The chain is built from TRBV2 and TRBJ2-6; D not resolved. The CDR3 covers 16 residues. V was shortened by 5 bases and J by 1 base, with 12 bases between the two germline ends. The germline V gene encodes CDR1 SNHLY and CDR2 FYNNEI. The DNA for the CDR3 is TGTGCCAGCAGTTCCGGGCCCTTTTCTGGGGCCAACGTCCTGACTTTC. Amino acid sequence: CASSSGPFSGANVLTF.

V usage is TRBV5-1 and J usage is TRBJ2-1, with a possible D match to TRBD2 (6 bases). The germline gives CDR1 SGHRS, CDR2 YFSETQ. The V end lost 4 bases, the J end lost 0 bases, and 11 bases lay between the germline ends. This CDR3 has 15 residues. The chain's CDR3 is CASSVDGSSYNEQFF. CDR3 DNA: TGCGCCAGCAGCGTGGACGGGAGCTCCTACAATGAGCAGTTCTTC.

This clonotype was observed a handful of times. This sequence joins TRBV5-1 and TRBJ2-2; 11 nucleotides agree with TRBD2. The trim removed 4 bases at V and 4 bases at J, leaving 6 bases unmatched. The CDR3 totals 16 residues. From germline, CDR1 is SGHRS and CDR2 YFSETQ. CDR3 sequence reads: CASSVLAGGSTGELFF. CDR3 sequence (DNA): TGCGCCAGCAGCGTCCTAGCGGGAGGTTCCACCGGGGAGCTGTTTTTT.

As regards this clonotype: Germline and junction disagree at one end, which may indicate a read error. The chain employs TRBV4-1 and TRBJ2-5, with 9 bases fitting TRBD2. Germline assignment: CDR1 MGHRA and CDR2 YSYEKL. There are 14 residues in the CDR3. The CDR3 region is CAGSQASSGVTQYF. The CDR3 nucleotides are TGCGCCGGCAGCCAAGCGTCTAGCGGGGTCACCCAGTACTTC.

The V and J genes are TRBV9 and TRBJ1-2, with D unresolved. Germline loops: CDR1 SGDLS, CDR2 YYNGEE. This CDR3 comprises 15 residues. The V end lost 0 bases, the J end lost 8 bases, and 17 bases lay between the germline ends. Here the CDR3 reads CASSVAPDYISGYTF. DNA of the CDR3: TGTGCCAGCAGCGTAGCCCCGGATTACATTAGCGGCTACACCTTC.

The CDR3 DNA is TGTGCCAGCAGCTTGGGGGGACAGGGATCCGGGGAGCTGTTTTTT. Amino acid sequence: CASSLGGQGSGELFF. This chain links TRBV5-4 with TRBJ2-2; 9 bases match TRBD1. CDR3 size: 15 residues. J gave up 6 bases and V 0 bases, and 3 bases lay outside the gene matches. Germline CDR1 is SGHNT and CDR2 is YYREEE (reference sequence).

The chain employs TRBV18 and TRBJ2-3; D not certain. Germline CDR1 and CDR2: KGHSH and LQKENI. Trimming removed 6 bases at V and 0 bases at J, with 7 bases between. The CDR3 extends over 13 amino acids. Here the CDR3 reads CASSAPSTDTQYF. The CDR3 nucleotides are TGTGCCAGCTCGGCCCCTAGCACAGATACGCAGTATTTT.

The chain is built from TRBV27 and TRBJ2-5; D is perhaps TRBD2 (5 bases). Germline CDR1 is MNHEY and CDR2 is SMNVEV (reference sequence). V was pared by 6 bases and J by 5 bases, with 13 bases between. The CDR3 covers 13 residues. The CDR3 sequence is CASSYSGSETQYF. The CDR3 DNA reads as TGTGCCAGCAGCTACAGCGGCTCCGAGACCCAGTACTTC.

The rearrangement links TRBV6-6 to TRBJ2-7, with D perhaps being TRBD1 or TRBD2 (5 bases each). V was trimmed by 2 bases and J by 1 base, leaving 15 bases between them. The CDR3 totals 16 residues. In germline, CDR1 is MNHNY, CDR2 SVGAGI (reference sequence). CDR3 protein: CASSYGGRTTSYEQYF. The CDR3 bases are TGTGCCAGCAGTTACGGGGGACGTACGACATCCTACGAGCAGTACTTC.

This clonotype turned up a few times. CDR3 sequence: CASSDSLSTDTQYF. The CDR3 nucleotides are TGTGCCAGCAGTGACTCTCTCAGCACAGATACGCAGTATTTT. This sequence joins TRBV6-4 and TRBJ2-3; D is undetermined. The V end lost 0 bases, the J end lost 0 bases, and 4 bases lay between the germline ends. The germline V gene encodes CDR1 MRHNA and CDR2 SNTAGT. CDR3 size: 14 residues.

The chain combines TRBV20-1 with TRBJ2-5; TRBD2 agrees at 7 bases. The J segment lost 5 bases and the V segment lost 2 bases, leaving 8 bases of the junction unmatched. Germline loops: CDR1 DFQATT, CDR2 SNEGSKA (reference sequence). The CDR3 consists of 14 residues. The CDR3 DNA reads TGCAGTGCTAGAACTGGGGCGGGAGTGGAGACCCAGTACTTC. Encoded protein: CSARTGAGVETQYF.

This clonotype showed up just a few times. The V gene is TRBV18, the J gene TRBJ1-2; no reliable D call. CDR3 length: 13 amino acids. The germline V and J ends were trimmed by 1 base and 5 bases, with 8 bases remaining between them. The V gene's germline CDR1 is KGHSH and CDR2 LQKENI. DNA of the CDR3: TGTGCCAGCTCACCACAGGATCGGTATGGCTACACCTTC. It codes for CASSPQDRYGYTF.

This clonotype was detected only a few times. The CDR3 sequence: CASSPGGAQYF. The CDR3 bases are TGTGCCAGCAGCCCAGGGGGCGCGCAGTACTTC. This chain uses TRBV7-9 with TRBJ2-7; 8 nucleotides match TRBD1. Germline CDR1 and CDR2: SEHNR and FQNEAQ (reference sequence). V was pared by 5 bases and J by 9 bases, with 3 bases of the junction left unmatched. The CDR3 length is 11 residues.

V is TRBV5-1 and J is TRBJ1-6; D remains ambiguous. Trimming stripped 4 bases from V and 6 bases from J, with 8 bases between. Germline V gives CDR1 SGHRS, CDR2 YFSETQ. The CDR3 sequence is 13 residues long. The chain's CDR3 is CASSTDPNSPLHF. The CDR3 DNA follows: TGCGCCAGCAGCACGGACCCTAATTCACCCCTCCACTTT.